The T cell receptor (beta chain) under discussion was sequenced for a study of tumour-infiltrating T cells in Burkitt lymphoma. Study in general: Survival, overall and progression-free, tracked with productive clonality.

Clones were read by immunoSEQ multiplex PCR, and TCRdb kept only the in-frame ones, dropping some. The sample lists 6,000 to 8,500 clones, more than 65% occurring once. This CDR3 spans 14 amino acids. CDR1 and CDR2 (germline): LNHDA, SQIVND (reference sequence). The V end lost 5 bases, the J end lost 4 bases, and 14 bases lay between the germline ends. Sequencing input: tumor tissue. This chain joins TRBV19 and TRBJ1-2; perhaps TRBD1 as D (5 bases). The receptor's source is a human donor with diffuse large B-cell lymphoma. This chain's CDR3 is CASSSSGDGYGYTF. CDR3 nucleotide sequence: TGTGCCAGTAGTTCCTCCGGGGACGGCTATGGCTACACCTTC.